The sequence of this T cell receptor (beta chain) was determined in a study of shared clonotypes between healthy human individuals. A note on this clone: Its antigen remains unidentified.

Germline assignment: CDR1 ENHRY and CDR2 SYGVKD. The V end was cut by 5 bases, the J end by 2 bases, with 10 bases between. The CDR3 totals 15 residues. General study results and limits: Generation of non-shared clonotypes was less probable than generation of clonotypes shared by all four donors.

The assay was immunoSEQ multiplex PCR, and TCRdb's table has in-frame clones only and misses some. The repertoire holds under 2,500,000 clones, approximately 94% seen once, with roughly 0.13% in the top ten. Nashville, Tennessee was home to all donors, each a Caucasian adult. The specimen was naive CD4+ T cells sorted from blood. The subset was: CD45RA+ positively selected. The sequence derives from a man between 18 and 35 years old in good health. The J gene is TRBJ2-6, the V gene TRBV10-3, with D tentatively TRBD1 (5 bases). In nucleotides, the CDR3 is TGTGCCATCAGTAACTCAGGGACTGGGGCCAACGTCCTGACTTTC. Its translation: CAISNSGTGANVLTF.